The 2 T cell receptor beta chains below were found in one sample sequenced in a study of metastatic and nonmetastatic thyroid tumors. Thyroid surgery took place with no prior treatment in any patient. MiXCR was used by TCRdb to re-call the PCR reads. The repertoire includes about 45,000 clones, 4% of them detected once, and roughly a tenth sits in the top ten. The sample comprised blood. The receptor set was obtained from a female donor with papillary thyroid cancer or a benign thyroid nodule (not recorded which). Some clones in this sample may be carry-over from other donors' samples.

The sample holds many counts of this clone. Here the CDR3 DNA reads TGTGCCAGCAGCCGACTCGACTGGAACACTGAAGCTTTCTTT. Translating gives CASSRLDWNTEAFF. The genes are TRBV3-1 and TRBJ1-1; D call uncertain. Trimming removed 4 bases at V and 1 base at J, with 10 bases between. The CDR3 spans 14 residues. The V gene's germline CDR1 is LGHDT and CDR2 YNNKEL (reference sequence).

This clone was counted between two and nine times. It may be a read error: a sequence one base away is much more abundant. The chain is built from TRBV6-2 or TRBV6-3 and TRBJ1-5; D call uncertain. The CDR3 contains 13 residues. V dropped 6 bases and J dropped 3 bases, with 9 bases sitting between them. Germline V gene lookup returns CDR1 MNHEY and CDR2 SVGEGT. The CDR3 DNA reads TGTGCCAGCAGCTTTCGGGCCAATCAGCCCCAGCATTTT. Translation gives CASSFRANQPQHF.